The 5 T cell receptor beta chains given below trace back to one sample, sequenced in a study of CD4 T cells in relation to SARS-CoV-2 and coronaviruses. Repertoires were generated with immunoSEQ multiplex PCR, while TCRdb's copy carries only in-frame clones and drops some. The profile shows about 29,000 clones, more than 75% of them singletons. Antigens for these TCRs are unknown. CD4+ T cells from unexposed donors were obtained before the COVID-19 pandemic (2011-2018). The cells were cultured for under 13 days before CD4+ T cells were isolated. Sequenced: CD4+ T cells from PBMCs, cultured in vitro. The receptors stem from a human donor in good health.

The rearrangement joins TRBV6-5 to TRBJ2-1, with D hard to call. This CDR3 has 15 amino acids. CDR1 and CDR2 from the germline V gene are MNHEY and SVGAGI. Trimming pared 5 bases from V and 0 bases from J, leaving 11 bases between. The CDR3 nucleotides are TGTGCCAGCAGTAATGGACCCGTCTCCTACAATGAGCAGTTCTTC. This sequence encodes CASSNGPVSYNEQFF.

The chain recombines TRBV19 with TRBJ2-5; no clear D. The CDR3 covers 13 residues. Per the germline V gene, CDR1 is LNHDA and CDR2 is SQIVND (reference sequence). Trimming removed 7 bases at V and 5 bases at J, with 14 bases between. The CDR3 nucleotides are TGTGCCAGTAAGGGAACCCTTGCGGAGACCCAGTACTTC. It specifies CASKGTLAETQYF.

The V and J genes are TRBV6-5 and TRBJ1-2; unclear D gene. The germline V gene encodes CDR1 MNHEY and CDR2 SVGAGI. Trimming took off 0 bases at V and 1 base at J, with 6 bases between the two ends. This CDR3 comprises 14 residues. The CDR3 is CASSYSLLNYGYTF. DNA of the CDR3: TGTGCCAGCAGTTACTCTCTTCTTAACTATGGCTACACCTTC.

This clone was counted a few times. CDR3 region: CASRGTYNQPQHF. The CDR3 region has the DNA TGTGCCAGCCGAGGGACATACAATCAGCCCCAGCATTTT. This chain uses TRBV2 with TRBJ1-5; D is perhaps TRBD1 (6 bases). V was pared by 8 bases and J by 3 bases, with 11 bases between. This CDR3 region has 13 residues. Germline loops: CDR1 SNHLY, CDR2 FYNNEI.

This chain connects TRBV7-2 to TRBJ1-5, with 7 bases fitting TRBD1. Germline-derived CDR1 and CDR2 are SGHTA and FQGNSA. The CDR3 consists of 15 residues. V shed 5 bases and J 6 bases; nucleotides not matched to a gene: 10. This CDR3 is CASSPRTGRGQPQHF. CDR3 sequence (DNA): TGTGCCAGCAGCCCGCGGACAGGCAGGGGTCAGCCCCAGCATTTT.